This T cell receptor beta chain emerged from a study of T cells in localized non-small cell lung cancer. In this sample, this clone turned up a few times. No antigen is known for it. Using immunoSEQ multiplex PCR, the repertoire was profiled, and TCRdb retains in-frame clones only, with some absent. The sample has over a thousand clones, approximately 20% seen once. General observations from the study: Longer overall survival associated with higher blood T cell density; shorter survival with higher adjacent-lung clonality. Sequencing, confined to only one tumor region, leaves heterogeneity possible.

Germline CDR1 reads LNHNV; CDR2 reads YYDKDF (reference sequence). The V gene end was trimmed by 0 bases and the J gene end by 3 bases; junction bases not matched to a gene: 3. The CDR3 runs to 15 residues. The source was lung tumor tissue, collected before any cancer treatment. The rearrangement joins TRBV15 to TRBJ2-7; 9 positions agree with TRBD2. The TCR originated in a male donor at least 60 years old with stage I lung adenocarcinoma. CDR3 sequence: CATSRDTSGYYEQYF. The CDR3 nucleotides read TGTGCCACCAGCAGAGACACTAGCGGGTACTACGAGCAGTACTTC.